This TCR beta chain stems from a study of blood T cells in healthy people across ages. Findings and limits, study-wide: Not knowing donor CMV status may have confounded expanded clonotype changes. With unsorted PBMCs, a conclusive comparison of naive versus antigen-experienced cells was not possible.

In its sample, this clonotype was seen many times. Its antigen is not identified. J was trimmed by 2 bases and V by 6 bases; bases with no gene match: 4. The CDR3 extends over 13 amino acids. Germline CDR1 reads SQVTM; CDR2 reads ANQGSEA. There were at least 6 micrograms of total RNA extracted from every sample. The authors ran a second PCR of 7 to 11 cycles using a sample-barcoded 5' primer and a J-beta primer mix. Each of the cDNA molecules was tagged by a template-switch adaptor with 12 random nucleotides. From the 5' RACE reads, TCRdb called clonotypes with MiXCR, one entry per CDR3 protein. The sample has hundreds of thousands of distinct CDR3 sequences, about a third seen once.

The sample was blood. The TCR comes from an elderly woman in good health. The chain uses TRBV29-1 and TRBJ1-2, with 9 bases aligning to TRBD1. The CDR3: CSVRDRENYGYTF. The CDR3 DNA is TGCAGCGTCCGGGACAGGGAGAACTATGGCTACACCTTC.